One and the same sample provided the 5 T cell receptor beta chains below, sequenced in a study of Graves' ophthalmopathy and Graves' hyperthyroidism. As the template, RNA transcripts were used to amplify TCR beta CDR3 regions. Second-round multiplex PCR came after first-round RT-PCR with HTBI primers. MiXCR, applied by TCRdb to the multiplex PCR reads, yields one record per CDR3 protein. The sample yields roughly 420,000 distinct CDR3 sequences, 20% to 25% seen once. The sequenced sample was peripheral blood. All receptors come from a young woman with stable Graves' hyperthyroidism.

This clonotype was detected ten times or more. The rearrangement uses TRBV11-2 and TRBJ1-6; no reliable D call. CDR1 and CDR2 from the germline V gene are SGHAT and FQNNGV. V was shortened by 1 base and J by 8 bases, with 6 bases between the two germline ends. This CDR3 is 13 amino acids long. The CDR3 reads CASSLGLHSPLHF. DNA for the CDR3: TGTGCCAGCAGCTTAGGACTCCATTCACCCCTCCACTTT.

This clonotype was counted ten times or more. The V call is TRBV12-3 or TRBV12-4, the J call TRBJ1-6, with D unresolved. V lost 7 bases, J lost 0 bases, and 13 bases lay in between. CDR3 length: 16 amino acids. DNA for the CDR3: TGTGCCAGCACCCCCCCGGGGAGCTCCTATAATTCACCCCTCCACTTT. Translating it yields CASTPPGSSYNSPLHF.

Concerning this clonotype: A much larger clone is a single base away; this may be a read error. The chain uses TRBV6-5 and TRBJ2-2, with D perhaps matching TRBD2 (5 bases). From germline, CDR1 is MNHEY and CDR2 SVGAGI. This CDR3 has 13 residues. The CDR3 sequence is CASSYWNTGELCF. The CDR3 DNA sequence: TGTGCCAGCAGTTACTGGAACACCGGGGAGCTGTGTTTT.

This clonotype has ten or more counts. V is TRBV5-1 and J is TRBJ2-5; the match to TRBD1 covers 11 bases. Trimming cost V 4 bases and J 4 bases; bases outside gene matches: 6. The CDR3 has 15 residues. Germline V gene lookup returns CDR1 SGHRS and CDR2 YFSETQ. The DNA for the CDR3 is TGCGCCAGCAGCCGTTCGGACAGGGGGCGAGAGACCCAGTACTTC. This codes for CASSRSDRGRETQYF.

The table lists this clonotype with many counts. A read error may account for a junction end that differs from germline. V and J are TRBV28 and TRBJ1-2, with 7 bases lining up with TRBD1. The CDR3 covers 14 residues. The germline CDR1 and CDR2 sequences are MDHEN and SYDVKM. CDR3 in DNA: TGCGCCAGCAGCCTTGAGGACAGGTCGGGTGGCTACACCTTC. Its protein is CASSLEDRSGGYTF.